Each of the 26 T cell receptor beta chains below was sequenced from the same sample in a study of Ad26.COV2.S vaccination and SARS-CoV-2 variants. Treatment in this sample: about 20 received Ad26.COV2.S at low or high dose, single or two shots; roughly five received placebo; per-sample allocation not given. Sampling took place 63 days after the first vaccine or placebo injection. TCRdb's copy holds only in-frame clones and misses some; the assay was immunoSEQ multiplex PCR. Of about 500,000 clones listed, 89% are singletons. Sequenced material: peripheral blood, taken in a trial of Ad26.COV2.S vaccine versus placebo. These receptors were taken from a person between 18 and 60 years old who received the Ad26.COV2.S COVID-19 vaccine or a placebo.

The V gene is TRBV7-9, the J gene TRBJ2-7, with D possibly being TRBD2 (5 bases). The V end was cut by 1 base, the J end by 2 bases, with 12 bases between. This CDR3 is 15 amino acids long. In germline, CDR1 is SEHNR, CDR2 FQNEAQ (reference sequence). The CDR3 spells CASSLVRAAPYEQYF. The CDR3 coding sequence is TGTGCCAGCAGCTTAGTGCGGGCAGCACCCTACGAGCAGTACTTC.

The rearrangement uses TRBV9 and TRBJ2-1; 8 bases line up with TRBD2. The germline V gene has CDR1 SGDLS and CDR2 YYNGEE. The CDR3 length is 16 residues. The trim removed 0 bases at V and 2 bases at J, leaving 4 bases unmatched. CDR3 in amino acids: CASSVGTGGTYNEQFF. The CDR3 nucleotides read TGTGCCAGCAGCGTAGGTACGGGGGGGACCTACAATGAGCAGTTCTTC. The complete variable domain, with remaining parts taken from reference TRBV9 and TRBJ2-1, reads DSGVTQTPKHLITATGQRVTLRCSPRSGDLSVYWYQQSLDQGLQFLIQYYNGEERAKGNILERFSAQQFPDLHSELNLSSLELGDSALYFCASSVGTGGTYNEQFFGPGTRLTVL.

V gene TRBV19 combines with J gene TRBJ2-2; no reliable D call. Germline loops: CDR1 LNHDA, CDR2 SQIVND (reference sequence). V shed 5 bases and J shed 0 bases, with 7 bases lying between them. The CDR3 length is 14 residues. The CDR3 spells CASSSWSNTGELFF. The CDR3 DNA follows: TGTGCCAGTAGTTCGTGGTCGAACACCGGGGAGCTGTTTTTT.

The gene calls are TRBV30 and TRBJ1-3; tentatively, D is TRBD1 (6 bases). The germline gives CDR1 GTSNPN, CDR2 SVGIG (reference sequence). There are 14 residues in the CDR3. Trimming cost V 3 bases and J 3 bases, with 12 bases left between them. The CDR3 spells CAWSWGRDGNTIYF. The CDR3 region has the DNA TGTGCCTGGAGCTGGGGGCGAGATGGAAACACCATATATTTT.

Only one count was recorded for this clone. The gene calls are TRBV28 and TRBJ2-1; TRBD1 matches at 9 bases. The germline CDR1 and CDR2 sequences are MDHEN and SYDVKM. V gave up 4 bases and J gave up 5 bases; unmatched junction bases: 6. CDR3 length: 15 amino acids. For the CDR3, the DNA is TGTGCCAGCAGTTCTCCCGGGACAGGGAACAATGAGCAGTTCTTC. Translated: CASSSPGTGNNEQFF.

V usage is TRBV27 and J usage is TRBJ2-7, with D perhaps matching TRBD1 or TRBD2 (5 bases each). From germline, CDR1 is MNHEY and CDR2 SMNVEV (reference sequence). The CDR3 is made up of 16 amino acids. V was clipped by 5 bases and J by 2 bases, with 19 bases between them. In nucleotides, the CDR3 is TGTGCCAGCAGTCCTGTGCTCCGGGACGGCCCCTACGAGCAGTACTTC. It translates to CASSPVLRDGPYEQYF.

A remark on this clone: Other nucleotide sequences from this sample produce the same CDR3. The rearrangement uses TRBV7-9 and TRBJ1-5; possibly TRBD1 for D (5 bases). CDR3 size: 13 residues. V lost 3 bases to trimming and J lost 2 bases, with 5 bases between them. Germline assignment: CDR1 SEHNR and CDR2 FQNEAQ (reference sequence). The CDR3 is CASSLTGNQPQHF. In DNA form, the CDR3 reads TGTGCCAGCAGCTTGACAGGCAATCAGCCCCAGCATTTT.

The CDR3 is CASSFNSGVTGELFF. The DNA of the CDR3 is TGCGCCAGCAGCTTTAACAGCGGGGTGACCGGGGAGCTGTTTTTT. The chain has TRBV5-1 and TRBJ2-2; 7 bases map to TRBD2. The V segment lost 2 bases and the J segment 5 bases; nucleotides outside the gene matches: 6. The V gene's germline CDR1 is SGHRS and CDR2 YFSETQ. This CDR3 has 15 amino acids.

The rearrangement uses TRBV6-5 and TRBJ2-7; D not certain. The V gene lost 8 bases and the J gene lost 0 bases, with 14 bases spanning the gap. Germline CDR1 is MNHEY and CDR2 is SVGAGI. This CDR3 has 14 amino acids. In DNA form, the CDR3 reads TGTGCCAGCGGAAGGACGGCGAGCTCCTACGAGCAGTACTTC. Translated: CASGRTASSYEQYF.

The rearrangement uses TRBV19 and TRBJ1-1, with D tentatively TRBD1 (6 bases). Germline CDR1 and CDR2: LNHDA and SQIVND (reference sequence). The CDR3 runs to 15 residues. Trimming stripped 7 bases from V and 1 base from J, with 16 bases between. Written as DNA, the CDR3 is TGTGCCAGTATTCGAGCAGGGGCTCCGAACACTGAAGCTTTCTTT. Its protein is CASIRAGAPNTEAFF.

The genes are TRBV27 and TRBJ2-3; 9 bases line up with TRBD2. CDR1 and CDR2 from the germline V gene are MNHEY and SMNVEV (reference sequence). The CDR3 totals 17 residues. V lost 2 bases and J lost 0; bases outside the gene matches: 6. The CDR3 DNA reads as TGTGCCAGCAGTTTAAGGCCTAGCGGGATTAGCACAGATACGCAGTATTTT. It translates to CASSLRPSGISTDTQYF.

The rearrangement uses TRBV5-1 and TRBJ2-5; D call uncertain. V was clipped by 0 bases and J by 2 bases, with 8 bases between them. Germline-derived CDR1 and CDR2 are SGHRS and YFSETQ. There are 14 residues in the CDR3. The CDR3 nucleotides read TGCGCCAGCAGCTTGGCCGTAGCACAAGAGACCCAGTACTTC. Encoded protein: CASSLAVAQETQYF.

Notes on this clone: The sample carries other DNA sequences with the same CDR3. The chain has TRBV5-4 and TRBJ2-3; TRBD1 might be the D (5 bases). The germline CDR1 and CDR2 sequences are SGHNT and YYREEE (reference sequence). This CDR3 comprises 13 residues. With 1 base removed from V and 3 bases from J, the gap between germline ends came to 6 bases. CDR3 nucleotides: TGTGCCAGCAGCTTGAGGGGAACAGATACGCAGTATTTT. It codes for CASSLRGTDTQYF.

The rearrangement uses TRBV9 and TRBJ1-2, with D perhaps matching TRBD1 (5 bases). V was cut by 4 bases and J by 6 bases, with 16 bases left in between. The germline V gene has CDR1 SGDLS and CDR2 YYNGEE. The CDR3 totals 14 residues. CDR3 residues: CASSTPGRLNGYTF. CDR3 sequence (DNA): TGTGCCAGCAGCACCCCAGGGAGGCTAAATGGCTACACCTTC.

The chain is built from TRBV5-1 and TRBJ2-2; 7 bases map to TRBD1. V gave up 4 bases and J gave up 6 bases; unmatched junction bases: 3. The CDR3 has 13 residues. CDR1 is SGHRS and CDR2 is YFSETQ in the germline V gene. CDR3 in DNA: TGCGCCAGCAGCCAAACAGGGGCCGGGGAGCTGTTTTTT. Translation: CASSQTGAGELFF.

The chain is built from TRBV30 and TRBJ2-1, with 7 bases identical to TRBD2. The V and J ends lost 2 bases and 8 bases, in that order; junction bases with no gene match: 9. Germline V gives CDR1 GTSNPN, CDR2 SVGIG (reference sequence). The CDR3 contains 14 residues. CDR3 coding DNA: TGTGCCTGGAGTATCGGTGCGGGGGACTATGAGCAGTTCTTC. The encoded protein is CAWSIGAGDYEQFF.

V gene TRBV19 combines with J gene TRBJ1-5; TRBD1 matches 9 bases. Germline V gene data show CDR1 as LNHDA and CDR2 as SQIVND (reference sequence). Trimming at V came to 6 bases and at J to 0 bases, leaving 3 bases not matched to a gene. There are 15 residues in the CDR3. For the CDR3, the DNA is TGTGCCAGTAGACGGACAGGGGATAGCAATCAGCCCCAGCATTTT. Its protein is CASRRTGDSNQPQHF.

The gene calls are TRBV7-6 and TRBJ2-7; D may be TRBD1 (6 bases). CDR3 length: 15 amino acids. V lost 2 bases to trimming and J lost 0 bases, with 11 bases between them. Germline-derived CDR1 and CDR2 are SGHVS and FNYEAQ. In nucleotides, the CDR3 is TGTGCCAGCAGCTTACAAGACAGGAGCTCCTACGAGCAGTACTTC. It translates to CASSLQDRSSYEQYF. Looking up the rest from reference TRBV7-6 and TRBJ2-7 gives the full variable domain: GAGVSQSPRYKVTKRGQDVALRCDPISGHVSLYWYRQALGQGPEFLTYFNYEAQQDKSGLPNDRFSAERPEGSISTLTIQRTEQRDSAMYRCASSLQDRSSYEQYFGPGTRLTVT.

Comments on this clone: Distinct nucleotide sequences in the sample also encode this CDR3. The V and J genes are TRBV6-5 and TRBJ2-7; D might be TRBD1 or TRBD2, each matching 6 bases. Trimming pared 0 bases from V and 3 bases from J, leaving 12 bases between. From germline, CDR1 is MNHEY and CDR2 SVGAGI. CDR3 size: 15 residues. This CDR3 reads CASSYSSGASYEQYF. Written as DNA, the CDR3 is TGTGCCAGCAGTTACTCGTCGGGGGCGAGCTACGAGCAGTACTTC.

As DNA, the CDR3 is TGCAGCGTTGAATGGGGGGTAGGGTATGGCTACACCTTC. Its translation is CSVEWGVGYGYTF. The chain couples TRBV29-1 to TRBJ1-2; D may be TRBD1 (5 bases). The V gene lost 2 bases and the J gene lost 5 bases, with 12 bases spanning the gap. This CDR3 is built from 13 residues. CDR1 SQVTM and CDR2 ANQGSEA come from the germline V gene.

The gene calls are TRBV18 and TRBJ2-7; 8 positions match TRBD2. V trimming: 2 bases; J trimming: 5 bases; junction bases outside the gene matches: 8. The germline V gene has CDR1 KGHSH and CDR2 LQKENI. This CDR3 contains 15 residues. In nucleotides, the CDR3 is TGTGCCAGCTCACCATTGGGACTAGTGGCCCACGAGCAGTACTTC. Protein product: CASSPLGLVAHEQYF.

In this sample, this clone turned up a few times. The rearrangement joins TRBV4-1 to TRBJ2-7; TRBD2 aligns across 10 bases. J was trimmed by 0 bases and V by 0 bases; bases with no gene match: 8. The germline gives CDR1 MGHRA, CDR2 YSYEKL. This CDR3 comprises 18 residues. The CDR3 sequence is CASSQETSGSDISYEQYF. CDR3 bases: TGCGCCAGCAGCCAAGAGACTAGCGGGTCCGATATCTCCTACGAGCAGTACTTC.

The rearrangement joins TRBV5-6 to TRBJ1-2; maybe TRBD1 (6 bases). The CDR3 contains 14 residues. Germline V gene sequence: CDR1 SGHDT, CDR2 YYEEEE. V gave up 6 bases and J gave up 6 bases, with 18 bases separating them. The CDR3 here is CASKLGSGVNGYTF. CDR3 sequence (DNA): TGTGCCAGCAAATTGGGTTCAGGGGTAAATGGCTACACCTTC.

The CDR3 spells CASSSRNTEAFF. The CDR3 region has the DNA TGTGCCAGCAGCTCAAGGAACACTGAAGCTTTCTTT. The J gene is TRBJ1-1, the V gene TRBV7-9; unclear D gene. Germline CDR1 is SEHNR and CDR2 is FQNEAQ (reference sequence). Trimming shortened V by 4 bases and J by 1 base, and 4 bases separated the two germline ends. This CDR3 contains 12 residues.

Only a few counts were recorded for this clone. This chain connects TRBV7-3 to TRBJ1-1; possibly TRBD1 for D (6 bases). CDR3 length equals 13 residues. CDR1 and CDR2 from the germline V gene are SGHTA and FQGTGA. V was shortened by 5 bases and J by 4 bases, with 11 bases between the two germline ends. The CDR3 loop is CASSPTGITEAFF. DNA for the CDR3: TGTGCCAGCAGCCCTACAGGGATCACTGAAGCTTTCTTT.

The chain recombines TRBV30 with TRBJ2-7, with TRBD1 as a possible D gene (6 bases). The V end was cut by 0 bases, the J end by 3 bases, with 6 bases between. CDR3 size: 12 residues. Germline V CDR1 and CDR2: GTSNPN, SVGIG (reference sequence). This CDR3 reads CAWSVQGYEQYF. The DNA of the CDR3 is TGTGCCTGGAGTGTACAGGGCTACGAGCAGTACTTC.